This is a list of T cell receptor beta chains from one sample in a study of beta chain features in type 1 diabetes. Some clones are missing from TCRdb's copy, which holds only in-frame ones; the method was immunoSEQ multiplex PCR. Of about 350,000 clones listed, roughly 21% are singletons. Sequencing used naive CD4+ T cells from blood. Receptor source: a woman aged 18-29 years in good health. Both conserved end residues are part of each CDR3. Each record gives: V gene, J gene, CDR3 protein.

TRBV19,TRBJ2-1,CASSMAPARGFNEQFF
TRBV30,TRBJ1-1,CAWSPGTGGDTEAFF
TRBV30,TRBJ1-5,CAWSDAGGNHPQHF
TRBV6-6,TRBJ2-4,CASSRTGRSNIQYF
TRBV4-1,NA,CASSPHPDRPPYEQYF
TRBV5-1,TRBJ2-2,CASSTGQGGTGELFF
TRBV30,TRBJ2-3,CAWSRGLRDTQYF
TRBV7-8,TRBJ1-1,CASSFAGGTEAFF
TRBV29-1,TRBJ2-7,CSVEPGTGSYEQYF
TRBV2,TRBJ1-1,CASSAQGAAPEAFF
TRBV4-2,TRBJ2-7,CASSQEGTRSYEQYF
TRBV30,TRBJ2-1,CARRSGGAPGEQFF
TRBV9,TRBJ1-2,CASSVGGGQGSGYTF
TRBV7-2,TRBJ1-2,CASSLVRGSNYGYTF
TRBV19,TRBJ1-6,CASRLTGGNSPLHF
TRBV5-1,TRBJ2-7,CASSFLAGGSYEQYF
TRBV23-1,TRBJ1-1,CASSQSQGFCGGEYTEAFF
TRBV27,TRBJ2-1,CASSLGDMVNEQFF
TRBV10-3,TRBJ1-4,CAISESQGRNEKLFF
TRBV30,TRBJ2-7,CAWSRTGVWYEQYF
TRBV30,TRBJ1-1,CAWRRTGVAFF
TRBV19,TRBJ2-1,CASSLPGQGANEQFF